The clone carrying this T cell receptor beta chain was counted once. The sample comes from a study of shared clonotypes between healthy human individuals. This CDR3 spans 12 amino acids. Per germline, CDR1 MNHEY and CDR2 SVGAGI. Trimming cost V 10 bases and J 4 bases; bases outside gene matches: 4. CD45RO negativity and positive selection for CCR7 defined naive CD8 cells, a population that excluded terminally differentiated effector memory CD45RA+ cells. Donors, healthy HIV-negative adults, lacked recent acute infections or vaccinations. Donors comprised only Caucasian adults living in Nashville, Tennessee. The data were produced by immunoSEQ multiplex PCR, yet TCRdb's version contains in-frame clones alone and is incomplete. This sample has approximately 720,000 clones, with around 92% found just once.

The clonotype comes from a man under 40 in good health. Sequenced sample: naive CD8+ T cells sorted from blood. This sequence joins TRBV6-5 and TRBJ1-5, with 7 bases identical to TRBD1. Here the CDR3 reads CATRQGNQPQHF. In DNA form, the CDR3 reads TGTGCCACCCGACAGGGTAATCAGCCCCAGCATTTT.